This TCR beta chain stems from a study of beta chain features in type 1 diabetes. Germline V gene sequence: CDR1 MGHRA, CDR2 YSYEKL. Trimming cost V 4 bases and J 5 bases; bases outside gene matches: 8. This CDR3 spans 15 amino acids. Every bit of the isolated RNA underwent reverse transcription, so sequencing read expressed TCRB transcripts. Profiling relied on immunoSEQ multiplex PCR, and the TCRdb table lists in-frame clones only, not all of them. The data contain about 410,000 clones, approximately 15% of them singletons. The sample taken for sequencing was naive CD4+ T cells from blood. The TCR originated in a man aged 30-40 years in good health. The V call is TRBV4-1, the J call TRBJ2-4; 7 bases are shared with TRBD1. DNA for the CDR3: TGCGCCAGCAGCCGCACTCCGGGACAGCAAAACATTCAGTACTTC. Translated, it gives CASSRTPGQQNIQYF.